This T cell receptor beta chain was captured in a study of cytomegalovirus exposure and HLA in healthy donors. The PCR made use of 60 Vbeta and 13 Jbeta primers. Only in-frame clones appear in the TCRdb table, and some are missing; sequencing was by immunoSEQ multiplex PCR. The sample has about 150,000 clones, around 67% seen once. Study findings and constraints: A later analysis reportedly identified an Asian-associated ancestry cluster as carrying fewer N-insertions than the approximately 620-donor mean.

Notes on this clone: Antigen unknown.

This clonotype was sampled from a woman in her late teens or twenties in good health and CMV-seronegative. The sample was PBMCs.

DNA for the CDR3: TGTGCCAGCAGCCGACTAGCGGGGGGCCCCTACGAGCAGTACTTC. Protein sequence: CASSRLAGGPYEQYF. The V call is TRBV2, the J call TRBJ2-5; 13 positions match TRBD2. The J call may be incorrect, as the DNA end agrees better with TRBJ2-7. The CDR3 contains 15 residues. CDR1 and CDR2 from the germline V gene are SNHLY and FYNNEI.